This TCR beta chain is from a study of neurological immune-mediated disorders. Synthesis of cDNA was performed by 5'RACE using 10-nucleotide random UMIs. TCRdb called the 5' RACE reads again in MiXCR, with one record for every CDR3 protein. The sample carries fewer than 70,000 distinct CDR3 sequences, 8.5% to 10% recorded once. Noted time point: longitudinal time-point 2. This clonotype was recorded many times. Per germline, CDR1 WSHSY and CDR2 SAAADI. V shed 9 bases and J shed 4 bases, with 18 bases lying between them. This CDR3 region has 14 residues. V usage is TRBV10-2 and J usage is TRBJ2-5; TRBD1 might be the D (5 bases). Sequenced sample: PBMCs. The receptor was isolated from a man aged 25-45 years in good health. DNA of the CDR3: TGCGCCAGTGCGCAGGGCCCCTATGGAGAGACCCAGTACTTC. Protein product: CASAQGPYGETQYF.